This TCR beta chain was identified in a study of T cell repertoires in cytomegalovirus infection. TCRdb re-analysed the reads in MiXCR, keeping a single row per CDR3 protein. The top ten hold 6.5% to 10% of the sample, which has some 600,000 distinct CDR3 sequences, approximately 24% seen once. Trimming stripped 2 bases from V and 0 bases from J, with 5 bases between. The CDR3 covers 14 residues. CDR1 is MNHEY, CDR2 SVGEGT, per germline. The chain uses TRBV6-2 or TRBV6-3 and TRBJ1-3; D is unclear. The sequencing input was CD8+ T cells from PBMCs. This receptor was identified in a human donor in good health (CMV status not recorded). Some clones in this sample may be carry-over from other donors' samples. DNA of the CDR3: TGTGCCAGCAGTTACGTGAGCTCTGGAAACACCATATATTTT. Protein: CASSYVSSGNTIYF.